This record concerns one T cell receptor (beta chain) sequence. Described time point: at least 347 days after estimated infection, following spontaneous clearance. No in vitro expansion preceded sequencing of these hepatitis C virus-specific cells, which were studied ex vivo. HCV-specific T cells were marked by tetramer with the NS3 1073-1081 peptide. The CDR3 loop spans 18 amino acids. In germline, CDR1 is LNHDA, CDR2 SQIVND (reference sequence). The V end lost 2 bases, the J end lost 3 bases, and 23 bases lay between the germline ends. Profiled with immunoSEQ multiplex PCR; TCRdb holds only in-frame clones, not every one. The sample carries roughly 200 clones, approximately 60% recorded once. This specimen comes from a study of CD8 T cells in acute hepatitis C reinfection. Study-wide context: TCRbeta of HCV NS3-1073-specific CD8+ T cells was profiled.

Study-wide results and limits: Preferential TRBV04 and TRBV06 usage appeared in all groups and was not explained by the naive pool.

This sequence joins TRBV19 and TRBJ2-7; possibly TRBD2 for D (6 bases). The source material was HCV NS3-1073 tetramer-sorted CD8+ T cells from PBMCs, sampled at follow-up. The clonotype comes from a woman aged 25-40 years who spontaneously cleared hepatitis C infection. This CDR3 reads CASSIRPSGVGGIYEQYF. As DNA, the CDR3 is TGTGCCAGTAGTATACGACCATCGGGGGTGGGCGGAATCTACGAGCAGTACTTC.